The next 15 T cell receptor beta chains were all read from a single sample in a study of immune cell composition in non-small cell lung cancer. Here immunoSEQ multiplex PCR was the method, and the copy in TCRdb shows in-frame clones only, minus some. The sample yields more than 4,000 clones, just under 75% seen once. Normal lung sampling was at least 3 cm from the tumour, as distant as possible. Input material: non-adjacent lung tissue. The receptors shown here come from a human donor with non-small cell lung cancer.

J is TRBJ2-2 and V is TRBV6-1; 8 nucleotides agree with TRBD2. V shed 4 bases, J shed 8 bases, and the junction held 12 bases outside the gene matches. CDR1 MNHNS and CDR2 SASEGT come from the germline V gene. CDR3 length: 16 residues. The CDR3 coding sequence is TGTGCCAGCAGTGTACCGGGACTAGGCCCACCGGGGGAGCTGTTTTTT. Residues: CASSVPGLGPPGELFF.

This chain connects TRBV13 to TRBJ2-2; the D gene is possibly TRBD2 (5 bases). Germline V gene data show CDR1 as PRHDT and CDR2 as FYEKMQ (reference sequence). Trimming removed 5 bases at V and 7 bases at J, with 11 bases between. This CDR3 has 13 residues. The CDR3 region is CASSADRGGELFF. DNA for the CDR3: TGTGCCAGCAGCGCGGACCGGGGCGGGGAGCTGTTTTTT.

This sequence joins TRBV19 and TRBJ1-5, with D perhaps TRBD1 (6 bases). The germline CDR1 and CDR2 sequences are LNHDA and SQIVND (reference sequence). Trimming left V 3 bases short and J 6 bases short, with 9 bases between. This CDR3 is 13 amino acids long. CDR3 sequence: CASSINRVQPQHF. CDR3 DNA: TGTGCCAGTAGTATTAACAGGGTTCAGCCCCAGCATTTT.

The rearrangement joins TRBV5-1 to TRBJ1-1; D unresolved. The V gene lost 1 base and the J gene lost 1 base, with 8 bases spanning the gap. Germline loops: CDR1 SGHRS, CDR2 YFSETQ. This CDR3 spans 14 amino acids. CDR3 in amino acids: CASSLWATNTEAFF. Here the CDR3 DNA reads TGCGCCAGCAGCTTGTGGGCAACGAACACTGAAGCTTTCTTT. The full variable domain, rest sourced from reference TRBV5-1 and TRBJ1-1, is KAGVTQTPRYLIKTRGQQVTLSCSPISGHRSVSWYQQTPGQGLQFLFEYFSETQRNKGNFPGRFSGRQFSNSRSEMNVSTLELGDSALYLCASSLWATNTEAFFGQGTRLTVV.

The V and J genes are TRBV7-9 and TRBJ2-5; D is possibly TRBD1 (5 bases). V lost 4 bases to trimming and J lost 4 bases, with 10 bases between them. The CDR3 covers 13 residues. Germline V gene sequence: CDR1 SEHNR, CDR2 FQNEAQ (reference sequence). CDR3 nucleotide sequence: TGTGCCAGCAGCTCGACAGTGGTAGAGACCCAGTACTTC. Translating gives CASSSTVVETQYF. Complete variable domain (other parts from reference TRBV7-9 and TRBJ2-5): DTGVSQNPRHKITKRGQNVTFRCDPISEHNRLYWYRQTLGQGPEFLTYFQNEAQLEKSRLLSDRFSAERPKGSFSTLEIQRTEQGDSAMYLCASSSTVVETQYFGPGTRLLVL.

This clone occurred a few times. The chain links TRBV5-1 to TRBJ2-7; weak D call: TRBD1 (6 bases). In germline, CDR1 is SGHRS, CDR2 YFSETQ. V was cut by 9 bases and J by 3 bases, with 16 bases left in between. CDR3 length: 13 amino acids. DNA for the CDR3: TGCGCCACTCCCTCCGGACAGTTCTACGAGCAGTACTTC. Its translation is CATPSGQFYEQYF.

The chain employs TRBV14 and TRBJ2-7; TRBD1 aligns across 9 bases. Trimming took 6 bases from V and 1 from J; bases not matched to a gene: 7. This CDR3 has 15 amino acids. In germline, CDR1 is SGHDN, CDR2 FVKESK. Written as DNA, the CDR3 is TGTGCCAGCAGAGAGGGACAGGGAGCATCCTACGAGCAGTACTTC. Translating it yields CASREGQGASYEQYF.

This clone was detected only a few times. The chain combines TRBV6-5 with TRBJ2-7; TRBD2 might be the D (5 bases). The ends were cut back, 6 bases at V and 6 bases at J, with 15 bases in the middle. Germline V gene lookup returns CDR1 MNHEY and CDR2 SVGAGI. This CDR3 is built from 13 residues. As DNA, the CDR3 is TGTGCCAGCAGGGACCCTGTAGGGAGCGAGCAGTACTTC. Its translation is CASRDPVGSEQYF.

The chain has TRBV7-9 and TRBJ2-5, with TRBD1 matching 8 bases. This CDR3 has 17 amino acids. The ends lost 5 bases at V and 1 base at J; junction bases unmatched: 12. Germline assignment: CDR1 SEHNR and CDR2 FQNEAQ (reference sequence). CDR3 protein: CASSLQGGGGPQETQYF. The CDR3 DNA reads TGTGCCAGCAGCCTACAGGGGGGTGGGGGGCCCCAAGAGACCCAGTACTTC.

The chain is built from TRBV6-5 and TRBJ2-7, with TRBD2 matching over 8 bases. The V segment lost 6 bases and the J segment 6 bases; nucleotides outside the gene matches: 13. This CDR3 spans 15 amino acids. Germline values: CDR1 MNHEY, CDR2 SVGAGI. CDR3 DNA: TGTGCCAGCAGGAGGGCCCCCGGGGGGGAGTTCGAGCAGTACTTC. Translation gives CASRRAPGGEFEQYF.

V and J are TRBV5-1 and TRBJ1-2, with a tentative D call TRBD1 (6 bases). This CDR3 has 15 amino acids. Germline V CDR1 and CDR2: SGHRS, YFSETQ. The ends were cut back, 0 bases at V and 7 bases at J, with 16 bases in the middle. The CDR3 loop is CASSLAPGASGGYTF. The CDR3 DNA sequence: TGCGCCAGCAGCTTGGCGCCAGGGGCGTCTGGTGGCTACACCTTC. The variable domain in full, with the rest retrieved from reference TRBV5-1 and TRBJ1-2, is KAGVTQTPRYLIKTRGQQVTLSCSPISGHRSVSWYQQTPGQGLQFLFEYFSETQRNKGNFPGRFSGRQFSNSRSEMNVSTLELGDSALYLCASSLAPGASGGYTFGSGTRLTVV.

Regarding this clone: The same CDR3 is also encoded by other DNA sequences in this sample. The chain combines TRBV9 with TRBJ1-4, with a weak D call TRBD1 (5 bases). Germline V gene lookup returns CDR1 SGDLS and CDR2 YYNGEE. The CDR3 is made up of 16 amino acids. Between the trimmed V and J ends, which lost 0 bases and 8 bases, there was a span of 17 bases. CDR3 in DNA: TGTGCCAGCAGCGTAGGAGGCGGAGGGGTAACAGAAAAACTGTTTTTT. The encoded protein is CASSVGGGGVTEKLFF.

This chain uses TRBV6-1 with TRBJ2-5, with 11 bases lining up with TRBD2. CDR1 is MNHNS, CDR2 SASEGT, per germline. The junction had 2 bases not matched to a gene; V was cut back by 4 bases and J by 1 base. The length of the CDR3 is 15 residues. DNA for the CDR3: TGTGCCAGCAGTGGGACTAGCGGGCCCCAAGAGACCCAGTACTTC. Its protein product is CASSGTSGPQETQYF.

V usage is TRBV19 and J usage is TRBJ2-3; tentatively, D is TRBD2 (6 bases). Trimming shortened V by 3 bases and J by 2 bases, and 12 bases separated the two germline ends. Germline CDR1 LNHDA, CDR2 SQIVND (reference sequence). There are 15 residues in the CDR3. CDR3 amino acids: CASSIEGLNTDTQYF. Written as DNA, the CDR3 is TGTGCCAGTAGTATTGAAGGACTAAACACAGATACGCAGTATTTT.

This clone was detected a few times. The chain couples TRBV7-2 to TRBJ2-5; possible D gene TRBD2, 6 bases. CDR3 length: 13 amino acids. The V end lost 4 bases, the J end lost 4 bases, and 10 bases lay between the germline ends. Per germline, CDR1 SGHTA and CDR2 FQGNSA. In nucleotides, the CDR3 is TGTGCCAGCAGCTCGCCGGGAGCAGAGACCCAGTACTTC. Translation gives CASSSPGAETQYF.